This T cell receptor (beta chain) originates from a study of beta chain features in type 1 diabetes. Only one heparinised blood draw was taken per donor, and its volume averaged approximately 0.11 L. The CDR3 has 17 residues. Per germline, CDR1 SGHKS and CDR2 YYEKEE (reference sequence). The V gene lost 5 bases and the J gene lost 0 bases, with 17 bases spanning the gap. Study-wide results and limits: Comparison showed that naive, central memory and Treg TCRB repertoires appeared more similar among patients than among healthy donors.

The investigators reverse transcribed all of the isolated RNA, so they sequenced expressed TCRB transcripts. The read count averaged about 3.3 million across naive, central memory and regulatory T cell samples. Produced via immunoSEQ multiplex PCR; TCRdb's table is partial and in-frame only. Among about 180,000 clones, 10% to 15% were seen once, and the ten largest hold roughly 0.56%. As regards this clone: The antigen is undetermined.

The chain recombines TRBV5-5 with TRBJ2-2; TRBD1 is a possible D gene (5 bases). The sequence came from a woman younger than 35 in good health. Material: central memory CD4+ T cells from blood. CDR3 sequence (DNA): TGTGCCAGCAGACTGGGGCTCGCGCGAGCGAACACCGGGGAGCTGTTTTTT. This encodes CASRLGLARANTGELFF.